Included here is one T cell receptor (beta chain) sequence, with context. Its antigen is not identified. One end of the junction varies from germline; a read error may be responsible. The data stem from a study of T cells and Merkel cell carcinoma outcomes. The repertoire was sequenced with immunoSEQ multiplex PCR; TCRdb's copy has only in-frame clones and lacks some. The sample consists of roughly 3,300 clones, around 92% of them appearing once. The CDR3 contains 16 residues. CDR1 is MRHNA and CDR2 is SNTAGT in the germline V gene. Study-level points and caveats: In Merkel cell carcinoma, repertoire and T-cell density reportedly predicted outcomes.

This chain uses TRBV6-4 with TRBJ1-1; the match to TRBD1 covers 10 bases. The sequencing sample was made of tumor tissue from Merkel cell carcinoma. The clonotype comes from a human donor with Merkel cell carcinoma. The CDR3 bases are TGTGCCAACAGTGAATCGGGACAGGGGACGGGCACTGAAGCTTTCTTT. This translates into CANSESGQGTGTEAFF.